One and the same sample provided the 30 T cell receptor beta chains below, sequenced in a study of T cell responses to AZD1222 COVID-19 vaccine. Profiled with immunoSEQ multiplex PCR; TCRdb holds only in-frame clones, not every one. This sample carries 90,000 to 100,000 clones, roughly 90% of them seen once, and the ten largest clones take less than 3.5%. The material was peripheral blood, obtained on day 0 of AZD1222 vaccination. These receptors were collected from an adult in good health.

The gene calls are TRBV19 and TRBJ1-2; the D is unclear. Germline CDR1 LNHDA, CDR2 SQIVND (reference sequence). This CDR3 has 14 residues. V gave up 7 bases and J gave up 6 bases, with 18 bases separating them. The CDR3 DNA is TGTGCCAGTACTTATCCCGGGAATATGGATGGCTACACCTTC. Translated, it gives CASTYPGNMDGYTF.

This chain links TRBV28 with TRBJ2-1; 9 bases match TRBD2. J was trimmed by 2 bases and V by 9 bases; bases with no gene match: 2. CDR1 MDHEN and CDR2 SYDVKM come from the germline V gene. This CDR3 spans 13 amino acids. CDR3 DNA: TGTGCCAGTAGCGGGAGTCCCTACAATGAGCAGTTCTTC. This codes for CASSGSPYNEQFF. The full variable domain, with the rest looked up from reference TRBV28 and TRBJ2-1, is DVKVTQSSRYLVKRTGEKVFLECVQDMDHENMFWYRQDPGLGLRLIYFSYDVKMKEKGDIPEGYSVSREKKERFSLILESASTNQTSMYLCASSGSPYNEQFFGPGTRLTVL.

V gene TRBV3-1 (or the pseudogene TRBV3-2) combines with J gene TRBJ2-5; 8 bases line up with TRBD2. Trimming removed 7 bases from V and 5 bases from J; junction bases left unmatched: 6. The V gene's germline CDR1 is LGHDT and CDR2 YNNKEL (reference sequence). The CDR3 totals 13 residues. In DNA, the CDR3 is TGTGCCAGCAAACGGGAGGGCCGGGAGACCCAGTACTTC. Translating it yields CASKREGRETQYF.

A single count supports this clone. V is TRBV19 and J is TRBJ2-5; no clear D. The V gene's germline CDR1 is LNHDA and CDR2 SQIVND (reference sequence). The CDR3 is made up of 11 amino acids. Trimming left V 6 bases short and J 0 bases short, with 2 bases between. CDR3 in amino acids: CASRDQETQYF. CDR3 coding DNA: TGTGCCAGTAGGGACCAAGAGACCCAGTACTTC.

This clone was counted a few times. The V and J genes are TRBV28 and TRBJ2-7, with D possibly TRBD2 on 5 matching bases. The V gene lost 1 base and the J gene lost 4 bases, with 14 bases spanning the gap. The CDR3 totals 15 residues. CDR1 and CDR2 from the germline V gene are MDHEN and SYDVKM. The CDR3 loop is CASSLSSRGLYEQYF. The CDR3 DNA follows: TGTGCCAGCAGTTTATCTTCCCGAGGGTTGTACGAGCAGTACTTC.

The V call is TRBV6-5, the J call TRBJ2-7, with 9 bases aligning to TRBD1. Germline V CDR1 and CDR2: MNHEY, SVGAGI. The CDR3 runs 14 residues. V trimming: 6 bases; J trimming: 1 base; junction bases outside the gene matches: 4. The CDR3 spells CASRTGGSSYEQYF. The CDR3 nucleotides are TGTGCCAGCAGGACAGGGGGGAGTTCCTACGAGCAGTACTTC.

The chain has TRBV19 and TRBJ2-4, with a possible D match to TRBD1 (6 bases). Trimming took off 6 bases at V and 7 bases at J, with 16 bases between the two ends. The germline V gene encodes CDR1 LNHDA and CDR2 SQIVND (reference sequence). The CDR3 extends over 14 amino acids. The CDR3 loop is CASSTTGHGNIQYF. The CDR3 DNA reads as TGTGCCAGTAGCACGACAGGTCACGGTAACATTCAGTACTTC.

This chain joins TRBV11-2 and TRBJ2-7; possibly TRBD1 for D (6 bases). Between the trimmed V and J ends, which lost 4 bases and 6 bases, there was a span of 13 bases. CDR1 SGHAT and CDR2 FQNNGV come from the germline V gene. The CDR3 length is 13 residues. The CDR3 DNA sequence: TGTGCCAGCAGCTCCTCAGGGGTAACCGAGCAGTACTTC. Amino acid sequence: CASSSSGVTEQYF.

In its sample, this clone was seen once. The chain employs TRBV7-9 and TRBJ1-6; 9 nucleotides line up with TRBD1. The CDR3 sequence is 16 residues long. Germline V gene sequence: CDR1 SEHNR, CDR2 FQNEAQ (reference sequence). V lost 4 bases and J lost 5; bases outside the gene matches: 6. CDR3 in DNA: TGTGCCAGCAGCTCTCTGCGGGACAGGGATAATTCACCCCTCCACTTT. Its translation is CASSSLRDRDNSPLHF.

This clone was found a few times. Here the CDR3 reads CASKLTGSSNQPQHF. Here the CDR3 DNA reads TGTGCCAGCAAACTCACAGGGTCTAGCAATCAGCCCCAGCATTTT. The J gene is TRBJ1-5, the V gene TRBV6-5, with TRBD1 as a possible D gene (6 bases). The germline CDR1 and CDR2 sequences are MNHEY and SVGAGI. With 7 bases removed from V and 0 bases from J, the gap between germline ends came to 13 bases. CDR3 length: 15 residues.

This sequence joins TRBV28 and TRBJ2-7, with D possibly called TRBD1 or TRBD2 (5 bases each). V was shortened by 3 bases and J by 7 bases, with 31 bases between the two germline ends. This CDR3 has 19 amino acids. The germline gives CDR1 MDHEN, CDR2 SYDVKM. The CDR3 loop is CASSFWGSEGSSSLREQYF. CDR3 coding DNA: TGTGCCAGCAGTTTCTGGGGCTCTGAGGGCTCATCATCCCTACGAGAGCAGTACTTC.

The chain employs TRBV28 and TRBJ2-3; 7 positions match TRBD1. Trimming removed 6 bases from V and 1 base from J; junction bases left unmatched: 7. CDR3 size: 15 residues. Germline V gives CDR1 MDHEN, CDR2 SYDVKM. This CDR3 is CASSLGGSGTDTQYF. CDR3 nucleotide sequence: TGTGCCAGCAGCCTAGGGGGCTCGGGCACAGATACGCAGTATTTT.

V gene TRBV7-6 combines with J gene TRBJ1-1, with a tentative D call TRBD1 (6 bases). The V end was cut by 5 bases, the J end by 3 bases, with 13 bases between. This CDR3 is 14 amino acids long. Per germline, CDR1 SGHVS and CDR2 FNYEAQ. CDR3: CASSQNEGDTEAFF. The CDR3 bases are TGTGCCAGCAGCCAGAATGAGGGGGACACTGAAGCTTTCTTT.

The chain carries TRBV6-5 and TRBJ1-2; TRBD1 aligns across 8 bases. Looked up from germline, CDR1 is MNHEY and CDR2 is SVGAGI. J was trimmed by 7 bases and V by 4 bases; bases with no gene match: 5. CDR3 size: 13 residues. CDR3 bases: TGTGCCAGCAGTTGGCGACAGGGGACTGGCTACACCTTC. This translates into CASSWRQGTGYTF.

This chain uses TRBV5-6 with TRBJ2-7; weak D call: TRBD1 (6 bases). Germline-derived CDR1 and CDR2 are SGHDT and YYEEEE. Between the trimmed V and J ends, which lost 2 bases and 1 base, there was a span of 13 bases. This CDR3 is built from 15 residues. CDR3 nucleotides: TGTGCCAGCAGCTTAGGACAGTTCAAATCCTACGAGCAGTACTTC. Translated, it gives CASSLGQFKSYEQYF.

This chain connects TRBV19 to TRBJ2-2; TRBD1 is a possible D gene (5 bases). With 7 bases removed from V and 6 bases from J, the gap between germline ends came to 15 bases. The CDR3 totals 14 residues. CDR1 is LNHDA and CDR2 is SQIVND in the germline V gene (reference sequence). The DNA for the CDR3 is TGTGCCAGTACGCTCAGGGAATCGTCCGGGGAGCTGTTTTTT. As protein: CASTLRESSGELFF. Full variable domain (missing parts from reference TRBV19 and TRBJ2-2): DGGITQSPKYLFRKEGQNVTLSCEQNLNHDAMYWYRQDPGQGLRLIYYSQIVNDFQKGDIAEGYSVSREKKESFPLTVTSAQKNPTAFYLCASTLRESSGELFFGEGSRLTVL.

The rearrangement uses TRBV10-3 and TRBJ1-1; D remains ambiguous. V was pared by 4 bases and J by 7 bases, with 7 bases between. This CDR3 contains 11 residues. CDR1 is ENHRY, CDR2 SYGVKD, per germline. The CDR3: CAISANDEAFF. DNA for the CDR3: TGTGCCATCAGTGCGAATGATGAAGCTTTCTTT.

This chain links TRBV7-2 with TRBJ1-2, with TRBD1 as a possible D gene (6 bases). Germline values: CDR1 SGHTA, CDR2 FQGNSA. V was clipped by 5 bases and J by 2 bases, with 18 bases between them. The CDR3 loop spans 16 amino acids. CDR3 in DNA: TGTGCCAGCAGCCACCGTAGCCAGGGGAGAAACTATGGCTACACCTTC. Translation gives CASSHRSQGRNYGYTF.

The rearrangement links TRBV7-8 to TRBJ1-4; the D gene is possibly TRBD1 (6 bases). CDR3 length: 16 residues. Germline V lookup: CDR1 SGHVS, CDR2 FQNEAQ. V lost 1 base and J lost 8, with 17 bases in between. The DNA for the CDR3 is TGTGCCAGCAGCTTAGGGTCGGGGGCTCAGAACGAAAAACTGTTTTTT. Its translation is CASSLGSGAQNEKLFF.

The chain employs TRBV11-2 and TRBJ1-1; no firm D call. CDR3 length: 15 residues. Trimming removed 0 bases at V and 1 base at J, with 9 bases between. In germline, CDR1 is SGHAT, CDR2 FQNNGV. The CDR3 sequence: CASSLDWLRNTEAFF. CDR3 DNA sequence: TGTGCCAGCAGCTTAGATTGGTTGCGGAACACTGAAGCTTTCTTT.

The chain employs TRBV5-1 and TRBJ2-5; TRBD2 aligns across 13 bases. V was pared by 4 bases and J by 11 bases, with 11 bases of the junction left unmatched. The CDR3 is 15 residues long. Germline CDR1 and CDR2: SGHRS and YFSETQ. The CDR3 region is CASSEGTSGTTVQYF. For the CDR3, the DNA is TGCGCCAGCAGCGAAGGGACTAGCGGGACTACAGTACAGTACTTC. The whole variable domain, remainder taken from reference TRBV5-1 and TRBJ2-5, is KAGVTQTPRYLIKTRGQQVTLSCSPISGHRSVSWYQQTPGQGLQFLFEYFSETQRNKGNFPGRFSGRQFSNSRSEMNVSTLELGDSALYLCASSEGTSGTTVQYFGPGTRLLVL.

This chain's CDR3 is CASSVVYEQYF. The CDR3 region has the DNA TGTGCCAGCAGTGTCGTTTACGAGCAGTACTTC. The chain employs TRBV25-1 and TRBJ2-7; no firm D call. V dropped 4 bases and J dropped 4 bases, with 5 bases sitting between them. Per the germline V gene, CDR1 is MGHDK and CDR2 is SYGVNS. The CDR3 runs to 11 residues.

Turning to this clone: Other DNA sequences in this specimen translate into the identical CDR3. This chain joins TRBV28 and TRBJ1-5; D is uncertain. Trimming cost V 2 bases and J 5 bases, with 10 bases left between them. CDR3 length: 14 amino acids. Per the germline V gene, CDR1 is MDHEN and CDR2 is SYDVKM. CDR3 loop: CASSLGQHYQPQHF. Written as DNA, the CDR3 is TGTGCCAGCAGTTTAGGGCAGCATTATCAGCCCCAGCATTTT.

This clone showed up just once. V gene TRBV28 combines with J gene TRBJ2-2; the D is unclear. With 3 bases removed from V and 9 bases from J, the gap between germline ends came to 5 bases. This CDR3 has 11 amino acids. CDR1 is MDHEN, CDR2 SYDVKM, per germline. For the CDR3, the DNA is TGTGCCAGCAGTTTTAGGAGGGAGCTGTTTTTT. Residues: CASSFRRELFF.

The chain combines TRBV7-2 with TRBJ1-2, with 9 bases matching TRBD1. The CDR3 is 16 amino acids. Germline trimming cut 4 bases from V and 4 bases from J; bases unmatched to any gene: 10. The V gene's germline CDR1 is SGHTA and CDR2 FQGNSA. The CDR3 nucleotides read TGTGCCAGCAGCTCCTCACAGGGGGCGAAGAGCTATGGCTACACCTTC. It codes for CASSSSQGAKSYGYTF.

This rearrangement joins TRBV24-1 to TRBJ2-6, with TRBD1 as a possible D gene (5 bases). Looked up from germline, CDR1 is KGHDR and CDR2 is SFDVKD. Trimming pared 9 bases from V and 0 bases from J, leaving 14 bases between. The length of the CDR3 is 16 residues. CDR3 in DNA: TGTGCCACCGCGACAGTTACGAGCTCTGGGGCCAACGTCCTGACTTTC. Residues: CATATVTSSGANVLTF.

CDR3 in DNA: TGTGCCAGCAGCCCCGGTCGGCAGGGTGGAGGCTACACCTTC. Its protein product is CASSPGRQGGGYTF. V usage is TRBV7-2 and J usage is TRBJ1-2; the D gene is possibly TRBD1 (5 bases). This CDR3 comprises 14 residues. Germline CDR1 is SGHTA and CDR2 is FQGNSA. The V end lost 5 bases, the J end lost 8 bases, and 18 bases lay between the germline ends.

The chain employs TRBV11-2 and TRBJ2-1; 12 nucleotides align to TRBD2. The CDR3 extends over 15 amino acids. The germline V gene encodes CDR1 SGHAT and CDR2 FQNNGV. V lost 1 base and J lost 5; bases outside the gene matches: 0. The CDR3 DNA reads as TGTGCCAGCAGCTTAGGGACTAGCGGGAACAATGAGCAGTTCTTC. It codes for CASSLGTSGNNEQFF.

This sequence joins TRBV5-1 and TRBJ1-4; TRBD1 might be the D (5 bases). In germline, CDR1 is SGHRS, CDR2 YFSETQ. Trimming removed 2 bases from V and 0 bases from J, with 8 bases in between. The CDR3 sequence is 15 residues long. CDR3 protein: CASSFQGATNEKLFF. In DNA form, the CDR3 reads TGCGCCAGCAGCTTCCAGGGCGCAACTAATGAAAAACTGTTTTTT.

The chain joins TRBV28 to TRBJ1-4, with no clear D. The CDR3 extends over 15 amino acids. In germline, CDR1 is MDHEN, CDR2 SYDVKM. V lost 4 bases to trimming and J lost 3 bases, with 12 bases between them. CDR3 nucleotides: TGTGCCAGCAGTTCGCGACCTTACCCTAATGAAAAACTGTTTTTT. This translates into CASSSRPYPNEKLFF.